Following are 6 T cell receptor beta chains from one sample sequenced in a study of blood T cell repertoires in COVID-19. The assay was immunoSEQ multiplex PCR, and TCRdb's table has in-frame clones only and misses some. Of roughly 200,000 clones in the sample, 90% were seen once. Input material: peripheral blood. These receptor sequences come from a man between 50 and 59 years old with acute or convalescent COVID-19.

Here the CDR3 reads CASSLGGPWLSPLHF. CDR3 bases: TGTGCCAGCAGTTTGGGGGGGCCCTGGCTTTCACCCCTCCACTTT. This chain links TRBV27 with TRBJ1-6, with a possible D match to TRBD1 (6 bases). The germline V gene has CDR1 MNHEY and CDR2 SMNVEV (reference sequence). V lost 3 bases and J lost 9, with 15 bases in between. This CDR3 region has 15 residues.

V usage is TRBV7-9 and J usage is TRBJ2-7; the match to TRBD2 covers 11 bases. Germline CDR1 and CDR2: SEHNR and FQNEAQ (reference sequence). V lost 2 bases to trimming and J lost 4 bases; unmatched junction nucleotides: 4. The CDR3 sequence is 15 residues long. DNA for the CDR3: TGTGCCAGCAGCTTATATGGGACTAGCGGTTACGAGCAGTACTTC. Residues: CASSLYGTSGYEQYF.

V and J are TRBV29-1 and TRBJ2-5; D possibly corresponds to TRBD1 (5 bases). V was pared by 2 bases and J by 0 bases, with 13 bases between. The CDR3 extends over 15 amino acids. Germline V gives CDR1 SQVTM, CDR2 ANQGSEA. The DNA of the CDR3 is TGCAGCGTTGAAAAATCGACAGAGTACCAAGAGACCCAGTACTTC. Protein sequence: CSVEKSTEYQETQYF.

The chain couples TRBV28 to TRBJ1-5; perhaps TRBD1 as D (6 bases). The CDR3 covers 16 residues. In germline, CDR1 is MDHEN, CDR2 SYDVKM. Trimming shortened V by 7 bases and J by 2 bases, and 18 bases separated the two germline ends. In DNA form, the CDR3 reads TGTGCCAGCACCTTTACCGTGAGGACAGGCAATCAGCCCCAGCATTTT. Its translation is CASTFTVRTGNQPQHF.

The CDR3 region has the DNA TGTGCCAGCAACGTAGGGACAGGGGGCAAAAATGAGCAGTTCTTC. The encoded protein is CASNVGTGGKNEQFF. The chain combines TRBV6-5 with TRBJ2-1, with TRBD1 identical over 12 bases. J lost 7 bases, V lost 7 bases, and 8 bases had no gene match. CDR1 and CDR2 (germline): MNHEY, SVGAGI. There are 15 residues in the CDR3.

The chain carries TRBV12-3 or TRBV12-4 and TRBJ1-1; D is unclear. This CDR3 has 12 residues. The V end was cut by 6 bases, the J end by 3 bases, with 8 bases between. CDR3 loop: CASRLTYTEAFF. DNA for the CDR3: TGTGCCAGCAGACTTACCTACACTGAAGCTTTCTTT.